These 14 T cell receptor beta chains were all obtained from the same sample, sequenced in a study of shared clonotypes between healthy human individuals. The repertoire was sequenced with immunoSEQ multiplex PCR; TCRdb's copy has only in-frame clones and lacks some. The sample includes about 2 million clones, around 95% of them seen just once. Material: naive CD4+ T cells sorted from blood. Subset noted: CD45RA+ positively selected. All receptors come from a man aged 18 to 29 in good health.

This chain links TRBV10-3 with TRBJ1-2; TRBD1 agrees at 9 bases. With 8 bases clipped from V and 3 bases from J, the junction kept 7 bases outside the gene matches. This CDR3 is built from 14 residues. In germline, CDR1 is ENHRY, CDR2 SYGVKD. CDR3 sequence: CAIAAQGADYGYTF. CDR3 DNA: TGTGCCATCGCCGCACAGGGGGCGGACTATGGCTACACCTTC.

This chain uses TRBV7-9 with TRBJ2-7; TRBD1 matches at 9 bases. Germline loops: CDR1 SEHNR, CDR2 FQNEAQ (reference sequence). The CDR3 has 16 amino acids. V dropped 1 base and J dropped 7; count of bases not matched to a gene: 11. As DNA, the CDR3 is TGTGCCAGCAGCTTAGGGCGGGGACAGGGTGCGAGAGAGCAGTACTTC. The encoded protein is CASSLGRGQGAREQYF.

The genes are TRBV7-2 and TRBJ1-1; D uncertain. This CDR3 comprises 15 residues. V lost 2 bases, J lost 1 base, and 11 bases lay in between. The germline gives CDR1 SGHTA, CDR2 FQGNSA. CDR3 protein: CASSLYGQRNTEAFF. CDR3 bases: TGTGCCAGCAGCTTATATGGGCAGAGGAACACTGAAGCTTTCTTT. Variable domain in full (rest from reference TRBV7-2 and TRBJ1-1): GAGVSQSPSNKVTEKGKDVELRCDPISGHTALYWYRQSLGQGLEFLIYFQGNSAPDKSGLPSDRFSAERTGGSVSTLTIQRTQQEDSAVYLCASSLYGQRNTEAFFGQGTRLTVV.

The CDR3 coding sequence is TGTGCCAGCAGCGCGCAGCCAGGGCTGGGGGGATACGAGCAGTACTTC. Its translation: CASSAQPGLGGYEQYF. V usage is TRBV11-2 and J usage is TRBJ2-7, with D perhaps matching TRBD2 (6 bases). This CDR3 comprises 16 residues. V lost 5 bases to trimming and J lost 4 bases, with 21 bases between them. CDR1 and CDR2 from the germline V gene are SGHAT and FQNNGV.

A remark on this clone: The same CDR3 also results from other DNA sequences found in this sample. This chain joins TRBV4-1 and TRBJ1-2; the D gene is possibly TRBD1 (6 bases). CDR1 is MGHRA and CDR2 is YSYEKL in the germline V gene. This CDR3 region has 13 residues. Trimming stripped 2 bases from V and 5 bases from J, with 9 bases between. In nucleotides, the CDR3 is TGCGCCAGCAGCCAAACAGGGTTGTATGGCTACACCTTC. Protein product: CASSQTGLYGYTF.

The chain uses TRBV6-5 and TRBJ1-1; 11 nucleotides align to TRBD1. Unmatched junction bases numbered 4, after V lost 5 bases and J lost 5 bases. The CDR3 has 14 residues. The V gene's germline CDR1 is MNHEY and CDR2 SVGAGI. In DNA form, the CDR3 reads TGTGCCAGCAGTCCCGGGACAGGGGGTACTGAAGCTTTCTTT. Translating gives CASSPGTGGTEAFF.

This chain uses TRBV19 with TRBJ2-7; D is unclear. The germline V gene has CDR1 LNHDA and CDR2 SQIVND (reference sequence). The V end lost 2 bases, the J end lost 6 bases, and 8 bases lay between the germline ends. CDR3 size: 12 residues. CDR3 DNA sequence: TGTGCCAGTAGTATACCCCTCGGCGAGCAGTACTTC. It codes for CASSIPLGEQYF.

The chain couples TRBV19 to TRBJ1-1, with TRBD1 as a possible D gene (5 bases). This CDR3 has 15 amino acids. Germline CDR1 is LNHDA and CDR2 is SQIVND (reference sequence). Trimming pared 3 bases from V and 0 bases from J, leaving 11 bases between. The DNA of the CDR3 is TGTGCCAGTAGTATCCAGACAGCCTTGAACACTGAAGCTTTCTTT. It codes for CASSIQTALNTEAFF.

The V gene is TRBV10-3, the J gene TRBJ2-7; 8 bases map to TRBD1. V lost 10 bases, J lost 7 bases, and 15 bases stayed unmatched. Germline CDR1 is ENHRY and CDR2 is SYGVKD. This CDR3 has 14 amino acids. CDR3 in DNA: TGTGCCAGTGCTACAGGACAGGGTGCTTGGGAGCAGTACTTC. Its translation is CASATGQGAWEQYF.

The chain carries TRBV4-2 and TRBJ1-1; D gene unclear. Germline lookup yields CDR1 LGHNA and CDR2 YNFKEQ. With 0 bases removed from V and 3 bases from J, the gap between germline ends came to 8 bases. This CDR3 has 14 residues. The CDR3 DNA is TGTGCCAGCAGCCAAGAAGGTCTGGACACTGAAGCTTTCTTT. It codes for CASSQEGLDTEAFF.

The gene calls are TRBV5-5 and TRBJ2-7; perhaps TRBD1 as D (5 bases). The CDR3 extends over 15 amino acids. Germline-derived CDR1 and CDR2 are SGHKS and YYEKEE (reference sequence). The V gene lost 1 base and the J gene lost 3 bases, with 14 bases spanning the gap. The CDR3 region is CASSLLTGIIYEQYF. CDR3 sequence (DNA): TGTGCCAGCAGCTTGTTAACAGGTATAATCTACGAGCAGTACTTC.

This sequence joins TRBV5-1 and TRBJ2-7; the D is unclear. The V gene lost 0 bases and the J gene lost 2 bases, with 9 bases spanning the gap. The CDR3 extends over 14 amino acids. Looked up from germline, CDR1 is SGHRS and CDR2 is YFSETQ. This CDR3 is CASSLEYGAYEQYF. CDR3 bases: TGCGCCAGCAGCTTGGAGTACGGAGCCTACGAGCAGTACTTC. Together with reference TRBV5-1 and TRBJ2-7, the CDR3 gives the full variable domain: KAGVTQTPRYLIKTRGQQVTLSCSPISGHRSVSWYQQTPGQGLQFLFEYFSETQRNKGNFPGRFSGRQFSNSRSEMNVSTLELGDSALYLCASSLEYGAYEQYFGPGTRLTVT.

The rearrangement uses TRBV5-1 and TRBJ1-2; D perhaps matches TRBD1 (6 bases). This CDR3 is 14 amino acids long. V lost 0 bases, J lost 8 bases, and 14 bases lay in between. Germline V gene sequence: CDR1 SGHRS, CDR2 YFSETQ. The CDR3 nucleotides are TGCGCCAGCAGCTTGGAAGGGACACTCAGGGGCTACACCTTC. Its translation: CASSLEGTLRGYTF. Variable domain in full (rest from reference TRBV5-1 and TRBJ1-2): KAGVTQTPRYLIKTRGQQVTLSCSPISGHRSVSWYQQTPGQGLQFLFEYFSETQRNKGNFPGRFSGRQFSNSRSEMNVSTLELGDSALYLCASSLEGTLRGYTFGSGTRLTVV.

The genes are TRBV7-2 and TRBJ1-2, with D uncertain. V shed 1 base and J shed 3 bases, with 6 bases lying between them. CDR3 length equals 13 residues. The germline gives CDR1 SGHTA, CDR2 FQGNSA. The CDR3: CASSLGRHYGYTF. The CDR3 coding sequence is TGTGCCAGCAGCTTAGGCCGGCACTATGGCTACACCTTC.